This T cell receptor beta chain stems from a study of CD8+ T cells in alopecia areata. For the study at large: Oral tofacitinib (5 to 10 mg twice daily) was administered to treated patients.

Extracted RNA was reverse transcribed, and the resulting cDNA served as sequencing template. Generated by immunoSEQ multiplex PCR, the TCRdb table keeps only in-frame clones and is missing some. The data show roughly 110,000 clones, approximately 55% seen once. This CDR3 spans 14 amino acids. Germline V gene data show CDR1 as GTSNPN and CDR2 as SVGIG (reference sequence). V lost 3 bases to trimming and J lost 0 bases, with 9 bases between them. Study-level points and caveats: Scalp data also include sequences from resident alphabeta T cells of normal skin.

Worth noting for this clone: Its matching antigen is unknown.

The sample's treatment: oral pan-JAK inhibitor, 5-10 mg twice daily. The chain employs TRBV30 and TRBJ2-1, with D perhaps given as TRBD1 or TRBD2 (5 bases each). The sample was CD4+ T cells sorted from blood, taken at week 24, from a patient treated with tofacitinib. This receptor was obtained from a human donor with alopecia areata. CDR3 sequence: CAWSAGSSYNEQFF. CDR3 DNA: TGTGCCTGGAGCGCAGGGAGCTCCTACAATGAGCAGTTCTTC.